Ten or more counts support the clone carrying this T cell receptor (beta chain). Its specificity is not known. TCRdb passed the RACE reads through MiXCR, listing each CDR3 protein once. The profile covers about 120,000 distinct CDR3 sequences, with roughly 13% appearing a single time and 0.8% to 1% taken by the ten largest. Regarding time point: patch test 1, 2 weeks after DPC sensitization. Treatment denoted: therapeutic diphenylcyclopropenone sensitization with weekly scalp DPC. From whole blood left unfractionated, total RNA was extracted. The CDR3 consists of 14 residues. The V gene end was trimmed by 5 bases and the J gene end by 4 bases; junction bases not matched to a gene: 5. The germline V gene encodes CDR1 KGHSH and CDR2 LQKENI. The data originate from a study of human T cells and chemical hapten exposure. Study details: Diphenylcyclopropenone, dosed weekly to the scalp, was given to patients throughout the roughly 24-week study. Broader study findings: Relative to controls, expanded TCRs formed significantly more large CDR3 similarity clusters. TCRs above 1 in 1000 frequency did not change with DPC sensitization.

The source material was whole blood, sampled in connection with sensitization to the hapten diphenylcyclopropenone (DPC). This TCR was sampled from a man aged 18 to 29 with alopecia areata. Some clones in this sample may be carry-over from other donors' samples. The V gene is TRBV18, the J gene TRBJ1-5; 7 bases are shared with TRBD1. Here the CDR3 DNA reads TGTGCCAGCTCAGGGGACAGCCCTAATCAGCCCCAGCATTTT. This translates into CASSGDSPNQPQHF.